This T cell receptor (beta chain) was sequenced during a study of technical replicates of blood from four donors. The CDR3 is made up of 12 amino acids. Germline loops: CDR1 SQVTM, CDR2 ANQGSEA. Trimming took 6 bases from V and 4 from J, leaving 12 bases between them. Clones were sequenced by immunoSEQ multiplex PCR, and TCRdb holds only the in-frame ones, with some missing. In the table there are tens of thousands of clones, roughly 93% of which are singletons. This clone has only one observation. Sequenced input: T cells isolated from PBMCs. The source is a human donor in good health. The chain employs TRBV29-1 and TRBJ1-1; TRBD1 is a possible D gene (6 bases). CDR3 nucleotide sequence: TGCAGCGTGATAGACAGGAGCACTGAAGCTTTCTTT. Protein sequence: CSVIDRSTEAFF. Based on the CDR3 plus reference TRBV29-1 and TRBJ1-1, the full variable domain is SAVISQKPSRDICQRGTSLTIQCQVDSQVTMMFWYRQQPGQSLTLIATANQGSEATYESGFVIDKFPISRPNLTFSTLTVSNMSPEDSSIYLCSVIDRSTEAFFGQGTRLTVV.